This entry concerns a single TCR beta chain. What it binds is not known. V shed 6 bases, J shed 5 bases, and the junction held 7 bases outside the gene matches. CDR3 length: 14 residues. In germline, CDR1 is SGHVS, CDR2 FQNEAQ. Where ophthalmopathy was present, donors had moderate-to-severe activity, CAS ≥3, NOSPECS ≥4 and duration under 3 months. PBMCs stemmed from roughly 9.4 ml of fresh peripheral blood. This sample stems from a study of Graves' ophthalmopathy and Graves' hyperthyroidism. Study at large: There was a collection of peripheral blood at initial diagnosis, before any treatment. Study-level points and caveats: Blood repertoires reportedly contained most expanded thyroid clonotypes above 0.001 frequency.

For repertoire sequencing, the TCR beta CDR3 regions were amplified from RNA transcripts. The authors performed first-round RT-PCR with HTBI primers and then a second-round multiplex PCR. Each CDR3 protein gets one entry after TCRdb re-called the multiplex PCR reads with MiXCR. This sample has about 340,000 distinct CDR3 sequences, with 15% to 20% found just once. The chain joins TRBV7-8 to TRBJ1-5; 7 bases fit TRBD1. The TCR was taken from an adult man with Graves' ophthalmopathy. Sequencing was performed on peripheral blood. CDR3 residues: CASRRDRDDQPQHF. As DNA, the CDR3 is TGTGCCAGCAGAAGAGACAGGGACGATCAGCCCCAGCATTTT.